This T cell receptor beta chain is from a study of T cell repertoires in cytomegalovirus infection. As for the study in general: Based on public TCR beta signatures, there were indications of CMV infection and of a matching HLA type. Study-wide findings and caveats: HLA-C-restricted CMV clonotypes gave the most frequent clonotype in two of eight donors.

This CDR3 has 18 residues. Germline CDR1 reads SGHAT; CDR2 reads FQNNGV. V gave up 3 bases and J gave up 1 base; unmatched junction bases: 5. This clonotype was counted only a few times. Its antigen remains unknown. TCRdb itself ran the reads through MiXCR, one entry per CDR3 protein. The table has roughly 920,000 distinct CDR3 sequences, 30% to 40% seen once. The starting material was cultured CD8+ T cells from PBMCs, obtained from culture after CMV antigen stimulation. This clonotype was obtained from a human donor in good health (CMV status not recorded). Some clones in this sample may be carry-over from other donors' samples. The chain carries TRBV11-2 and TRBJ2-2, with 13 positions matching TRBD2. The CDR3 region is CASSFRRTSGGNTGELFF. CDR3 DNA: TGTGCCAGCAGCTTTCGGAGGACTAGCGGGGGGAACACCGGGGAGCTGTTTTTT.